The present T cell receptor beta chain was sequenced within a study of cytomegalovirus exposure and HLA in healthy donors. Whole-study results and caveats: According to a later analysis, TCR clusters from the first cohort tended to co-occur in the roughly 110 validation repertoires. A list of 164 TCR beta chains associated with cytomegalovirus was given.

TCRdb keeps only in-frame clones here, not all; method: immunoSEQ multiplex PCR. The sample records 150,000 to 200,000 clones, 84% being singletons. A remark on this clone: Its antigen is currently unknown.

The sequence came from a young man in good health and CMV-seropositive. The sequenced sample was PBMCs.

CDR3: CASSAGTGGTQPQHF. CDR3 sequence (DNA): TGTGCCAGCAGCGCCGGGACAGGGGGAACCCAGCCCCAGCATTTT. The rearrangement uses TRBV6-1 and TRBJ1-5; 11 nucleotides agree with TRBD1. The CDR3 is made up of 15 amino acids. Germline CDR1 is MNHNS and CDR2 is SASEGT. The junction had 8 bases not matched to a gene; V was cut back by 6 bases and J by 7 bases.